This T cell receptor (beta chain) was captured in a study of cytomegalovirus exposure and HLA in healthy donors. V shed 6 bases and J shed 3 bases, with 6 bases lying between them. Germline CDR1 is WSHSY and CDR2 is SAAADI. The length of the CDR3 is 12 residues. Primers included in the PCR were 60 Vbeta and 13 Jbeta primers. The data were produced by immunoSEQ multiplex PCR, yet TCRdb's version contains in-frame clones alone and is incomplete. The sample lists over 200,000 clones, around 80% occurring once. Sequenced input: PBMCs. This TCR derives from an older woman in good health and CMV-seropositive. The rearrangement uses TRBV10-2 and TRBJ1-5; perhaps TRBD1 as D (5 bases). The CDR3 DNA reads TGCGCCAGCAGGGGGCTCAATCAGCCCCAGCATTTT. This codes for CASRGLNQPQHF.